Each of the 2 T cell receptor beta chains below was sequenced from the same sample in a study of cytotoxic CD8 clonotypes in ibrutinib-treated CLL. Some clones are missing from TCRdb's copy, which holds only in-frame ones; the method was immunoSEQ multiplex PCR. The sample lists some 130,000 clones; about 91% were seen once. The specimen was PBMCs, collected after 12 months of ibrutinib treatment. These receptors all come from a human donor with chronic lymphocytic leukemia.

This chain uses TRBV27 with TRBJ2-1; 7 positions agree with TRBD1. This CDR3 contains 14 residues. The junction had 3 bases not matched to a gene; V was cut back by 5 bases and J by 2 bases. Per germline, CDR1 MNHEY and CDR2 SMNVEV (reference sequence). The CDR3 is CASSVDRTYNEQFF. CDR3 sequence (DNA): TGTGCCAGCAGTGTGGACAGGACCTACAATGAGCAGTTCTTC.

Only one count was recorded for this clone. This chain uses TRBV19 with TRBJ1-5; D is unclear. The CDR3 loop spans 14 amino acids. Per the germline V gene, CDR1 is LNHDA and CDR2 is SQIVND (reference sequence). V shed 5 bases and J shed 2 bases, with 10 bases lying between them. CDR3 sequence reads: CASSSDTRNQPQHF. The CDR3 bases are TGTGCCAGTAGTTCCGACACCCGCAATCAGCCCCAGCATTTT. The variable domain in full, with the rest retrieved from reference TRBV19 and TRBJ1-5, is DGGITQSPKYLFRKEGQNVTLSCEQNLNHDAMYWYRQDPGQGLRLIYYSQIVNDFQKGDIAEGYSVSREKKESFPLTVTSAQKNPTAFYLCASSSDTRNQPQHFGDGTRLSIL.